The 14 T cell receptor beta chains below all came from one sample that was sequenced in a study of blood T cell repertoires in COVID-19. Libraries were prepared by immunoSEQ multiplex PCR; TCRdb keeps only in-frame clonotypes and omits some of them. The sample has about 220,000 clones, 82% seen once. Sequencing input: peripheral blood. These receptors originate from a woman aged 80 or older with acute or convalescent COVID-19.

The rearrangement uses TRBV7-2 and TRBJ1-5; D might be TRBD1 (5 bases). V gave up 5 bases and J gave up 6 bases, with 14 bases separating them. The V gene's germline CDR1 is SGHTA and CDR2 FQGNSA. There are 14 residues in the CDR3. In nucleotides, the CDR3 is TGTGCCAGCAGCCAAGGGACTATCGGTCAGCCCCAGCATTTT. It is translated as CASSQGTIGQPQHF.

The chain uses TRBV7-8 and TRBJ1-2, with 9 bases aligning to TRBD1. V shed 4 bases and J 4 bases; nucleotides not matched to a gene: 13. The CDR3 length is 17 residues. Germline V gene lookup returns CDR1 SGHVS and CDR2 FQNEAQ. CDR3 region: CASSSDGQGLLGYGYTF. As DNA, the CDR3 is TGTGCCAGCAGCTCGGACGGACAGGGGCTGCTTGGCTATGGCTACACCTTC.

The DNA for the CDR3 is TGTGCCAGCAGTGATCAACGGCGCGGTGGCTACACCTTC. It encodes CASSDQRRGGYTF. The chain combines TRBV25-1 with TRBJ1-2; D unresolved. Between the trimmed V and J ends, which lost 3 bases and 7 bases, there was a span of 12 bases. The CDR3 loop spans 13 amino acids. Germline assignment: CDR1 MGHDK and CDR2 SYGVNS.

V gene TRBV2 combines with J gene TRBJ1-1, with 7 bases identical to TRBD1. J lost 6 bases, V lost 6 bases, and 4 bases had no gene match. The CDR3 is made up of 12 amino acids. The germline CDR1 and CDR2 sequences are SNHLY and FYNNEI. This CDR3 is CASSYRGPEAFF. DNA of the CDR3: TGTGCCAGCAGCTACAGGGGACCTGAAGCTTTCTTT. The full variable domain, with the rest looked up from reference TRBV2 and TRBJ1-1, is EPEVTQTPSHQVTQMGQEVILRCVPISNHLYFYWYRQILGQKVEFLVSFYNNEISEKSEIFDDQFSVERPDGSNFTLKIRSTKLEDSAMYFCASSYRGPEAFFGQGTRLTVV.

J is TRBJ1-5 and V is TRBV30; 8 positions agree with TRBD1. V shed 0 bases, J shed 9 bases, and the junction held 4 bases outside the gene matches. CDR1 is GTSNPN, CDR2 SVGIG, per germline (reference sequence). The CDR3 covers 13 residues. CDR3 region: CAWSVQGDGPQHF. For the CDR3, the DNA is TGTGCCTGGAGTGTACAGGGGGATGGGCCCCAGCATTTT.

The chain recombines TRBV25-1 with TRBJ1-2, with 10 bases matching TRBD1. CDR1 and CDR2 (germline): MGHDK, SYGVNS. Germline trimming cut 4 bases from V and 2 bases from J; bases unmatched to any gene: 10. The CDR3 runs 17 residues. CDR3 residues: CASSGLGTGEHNYGYTF. The CDR3 bases are TGTGCCAGCAGTGGCCTTGGGACAGGGGAACACAACTATGGCTACACCTTC.

This clone was recorded only once. The J gene is TRBJ1-2, the V gene TRBV6-5; a possible D gene is TRBD1 (6 bases). Germline CDR1 reads MNHEY; CDR2 reads SVGAGI. V was clipped by 6 bases and J by 5 bases, with 19 bases between them. The CDR3 is made up of 15 amino acids. CDR3 nucleotides: TGTGCCAGCAGCCCAACGACAGGATCCCTATATGGCTACACCTTC. This sequence encodes CASSPTTGSLYGYTF.

The gene calls are TRBV7-9 and TRBJ2-2; D is ambiguous. Germline V gene data show CDR1 as SEHNR and CDR2 as FQNEAQ (reference sequence). The length of the CDR3 is 12 residues. Deletions cut 3 bases from V and 7 bases from J, with 6 bases between. CDR3 loop: CASSFSFGELFF. The CDR3 coding sequence is TGTGCCAGCAGCTTTTCGTTCGGGGAGCTGTTTTTT.

The chain is built from TRBV7-9 and TRBJ2-2; D possibly corresponds to TRBD1 (5 bases). This CDR3 spans 15 amino acids. CDR1 and CDR2 from the germline V gene are SEHNR and FQNEAQ (reference sequence). Trimming stripped 1 base from V and 7 bases from J, with 13 bases between. This chain's CDR3 is CASSLGTQRGGELFF. The CDR3 DNA follows: TGTGCCAGCAGCTTAGGGACACAAAGGGGCGGGGAGCTGTTTTTT.

The chain recombines TRBV6-1 with TRBJ2-1; D is possibly TRBD2 (6 bases). Germline V gene lookup returns CDR1 MNHNS and CDR2 SASEGT. The CDR3 has 18 residues. V was clipped by 1 base and J by 3 bases, with 19 bases between them. The CDR3 is CASSEEGASAADYNEQFF. The CDR3 DNA reads as TGTGCCAGCAGTGAAGAAGGGGCTAGCGCAGCAGACTACAATGAGCAGTTCTTC.

The CDR3 loop reads CASSPRSLAGFTGELFF. CDR3 DNA sequence: TGTGCCAGCAGTCCCCGTTCCCTAGCGGGCTTTACCGGGGAGCTGTTTTTT. V is TRBV6-6 and J is TRBJ2-2, with TRBD2 identical over 8 bases. Trimming cost V 5 bases and J 5 bases; bases outside gene matches: 13. The germline V gene encodes CDR1 MNHNY and CDR2 SVGAGI (reference sequence). The CDR3 is 17 residues long.

This clone was seen more than once but under ten times. The V gene is TRBV27, the J gene TRBJ1-2, with D possibly matching TRBD1 (6 bases). The CDR3 extends over 13 amino acids. Trimming took off 6 bases at V and 4 bases at J, with 12 bases between the two ends. Germline lookup yields CDR1 MNHEY and CDR2 SMNVEV (reference sequence). CDR3 sequence: CASSSRGGYGYTF. CDR3 nucleotides: TGTGCCAGCAGCTCTAGGGGGGGCTATGGCTACACCTTC.

The genes are TRBV9 and TRBJ1-1; TRBD1 might be the D (6 bases). Germline loops: CDR1 SGDLS, CDR2 YYNGEE. The CDR3 has 12 amino acids. The V gene lost 7 bases and the J gene lost 4 bases, with 11 bases spanning the gap. CDR3 sequence reads: CASGGAGTEAFF. CDR3 DNA: TGTGCCAGCGGGGGCGCGGGCACTGAAGCTTTCTTT.

This clone was seen just once. The genes are TRBV19 and TRBJ2-7; D call uncertain. From germline, CDR1 is LNHDA and CDR2 SQIVND (reference sequence). CDR3 length: 22 residues. V lost 1 base to trimming and J lost 5 bases, with 36 bases between them. For the CDR3, the DNA is TGTGCCAGTAGTATAGGCTGGCCCAGTGCCCAAACACCCTGCAACACGCCGAACGAGCAGTACTTC. Translation gives CASSIGWPSAQTPCNTPNEQYF.